This T cell receptor (beta chain) was recovered during a study of TIL therapy for anti-PD-1-resistant metastatic lung cancer. Regarding time point: pre-treatment sample, taken before nivolumab and TIL therapy. Most excised metastases sampled were pleural nodules or supraclavicular lymph nodes. This was the immunoSEQ v3 assay. This table comes from immunoSEQ multiplex PCR, and its TCRdb copy is limited to in-frame clones, with some not included. The repertoire consists of approximately 92,000 clones, with 55% to 75% occurring once and the leading ten covering approximately 11%. V lost 0 bases to trimming and J lost 4 bases, with 10 bases between them. The CDR3 runs to 15 residues. The germline V gene encodes CDR1 SGHTA and CDR2 FQGNSA.

The J gene is TRBJ1-5, the V gene TRBV7-2; the D gene is possibly TRBD1 (5 bases). This receptor was identified in a person aged 25-80 years with non-small cell lung cancer. This specimen consisted of tumor tissue, obtained at baseline. CDR3: CASSLARGPNQPQHF. The CDR3 DNA reads TGTGCCAGCAGCTTAGCCCGGGGACCAAATCAGCCCCAGCATTTT.